These T cell receptor beta chains were read from a single sample in a study of cytomegalovirus exposure and HLA in healthy donors. Clones were sequenced by immunoSEQ multiplex PCR, and TCRdb holds only the in-frame ones, with some missing. The table includes about 130,000 clones, roughly nine tenths detected once. The specimen sequenced was PBMCs. These receptors were obtained from a woman under 30 in good health and CMV-seropositive. The conserved cysteine and the conserved F or W are not part of the CDR3 here.

J,V,CDR3
TRBJ2-1,TRBV19,ASSDSNEQF
TRBJ2-7,TRBV7-9,ASSSPHRVSEQY
TRBJ1-5,TRBV2,ASSSDRRNQPQH
TRBJ1-3,TRBV6-6,ASSYSNQGSGNTIY
TRBJ2-3,TRBV6-6,ASSHTDTQY
TRBJ2-7,TRBV9,ASSVDPQHSYEQY
TRBJ2-7,TRBV2,ASSDMSPARQQNTYEQY
TRBJ1-5,TRBV18,ASSPIVLADSNQPQH
TRBJ2-7,TRBV7-9,ASSLGPRDRGREQY
TRBJ1-2,TRBV28,ASSSGEVAGNYGYT
TRBJ2-7,TRBV25-1,ASSRETGAYEQY
TRBJ2-7,TRBV11-2,ASSVDRGIWEY
TRBJ1-2,TRBV7-2,ASSLGGQLYGYT
TRBJ2-1,TRBV7-9,ASNSLRETTAYNEQF
TRBJ2-5,TRBV6-5,ASTRGQGETQY
TRBJ1-5,TRBV30,AWSEQSNQPQH
TRBJ1-2,TRBV28,ASSLSIRGRGYGYT
TRBJ1-1,TRBV4-1,ASSREEDEAF
TRBJ2-7,TRBV5-6,ASSLVGIGYEQY
TRBJ2-2,TRBV5-1,ASSQTGGDTGELF
TRBJ1-5,TRBV6-5,ASTPLSGSQPQH
TRBJ1-5,TRBV5-1,ASSLQGFSNQPQH
TRBJ1-5,TRBV6-6,ASSYSQGFQPQH
TRBJ2-5,TRBV10-3,AISDGDMQETQY
TRBJ2-3,TRBV6-1,ASSGHRGGSTDTQY
TRBJ2-1,TRBV12-5,ASGLGVYSYNEQF
TRBJ1-1,TRBV10-2,ASSGRGFTEAF
TRBJ2-2,TRBV11-2,ASSSGGGDTGELF
TRBJ2-5,TRBV9,ARPTPFLDFSLY
TRBJ2-7,TRBV10-1,ASSESKVKSANWEQY
TRBJ1-5,TRBV28,ASSKRRLGVNQPQH
TRBJ1-4,TRBV28,ASSTTGGGNEKLF
TRBJ2-1,TRBV6-1,ASSVSGEIYNEQF
TRBJ1-2,TRBV6-5,ASRAGTGNYGYT
TRBJ1-2,TRBV18,ASSPSRALRGYGYT
TRBJ1-5,TRBV28,ASPMTGNSNQPQH
TRBJ2-1,TRBV19,ASSVGQVNEQF